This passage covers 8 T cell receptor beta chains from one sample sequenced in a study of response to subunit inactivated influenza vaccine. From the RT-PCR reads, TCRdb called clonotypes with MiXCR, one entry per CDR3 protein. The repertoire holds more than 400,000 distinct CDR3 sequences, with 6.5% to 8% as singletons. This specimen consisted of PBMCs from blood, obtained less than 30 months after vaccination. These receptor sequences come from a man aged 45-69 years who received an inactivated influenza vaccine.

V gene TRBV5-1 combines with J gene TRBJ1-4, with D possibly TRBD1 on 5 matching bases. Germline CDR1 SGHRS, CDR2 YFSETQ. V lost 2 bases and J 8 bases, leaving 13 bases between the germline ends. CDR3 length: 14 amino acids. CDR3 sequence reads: CASSFRGKGEKLFF. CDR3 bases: TGCGCCAGCAGCTTTAGGGGAAAGGGAGAAAAACTGTTTTTT.

The CDR3 DNA is TGCAGCGTGGGGGACAGGAAGCGCGAGCAGTACTTC. Translated, it gives CSVGDRKREQYF. The V call is TRBV29-1, the J call TRBJ2-7; TRBD1 aligns across 8 bases. Looked up from germline, CDR1 is SQVTM and CDR2 is ANQGSEA. The CDR3 covers 12 residues. With 6 bases clipped from V and 6 bases from J, the junction kept 7 bases outside the gene matches.

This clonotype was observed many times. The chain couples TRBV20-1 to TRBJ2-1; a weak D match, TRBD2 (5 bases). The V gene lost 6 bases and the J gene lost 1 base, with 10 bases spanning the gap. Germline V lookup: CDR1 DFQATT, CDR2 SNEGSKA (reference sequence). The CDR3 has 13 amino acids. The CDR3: CSAPRGSYNEQFF. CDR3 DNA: TGCAGTGCCCCTCGGGGATCCTACAATGAGCAGTTCTTC.

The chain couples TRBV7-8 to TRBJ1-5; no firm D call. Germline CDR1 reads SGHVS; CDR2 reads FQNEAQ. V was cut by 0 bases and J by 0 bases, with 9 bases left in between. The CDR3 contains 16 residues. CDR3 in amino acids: CASSLAVAVSNQPQHF. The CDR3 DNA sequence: TGTGCCAGCAGCTTAGCCGTGGCGGTTAGCAATCAGCCCCAGCATTTT.

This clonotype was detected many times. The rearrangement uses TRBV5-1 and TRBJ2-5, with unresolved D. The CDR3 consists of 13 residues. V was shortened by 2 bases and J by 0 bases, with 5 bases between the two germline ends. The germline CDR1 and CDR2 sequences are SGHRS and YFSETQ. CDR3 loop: CASSLTNQETQYF. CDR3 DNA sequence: TGCGCCAGCAGCTTAACTAACCAAGAGACCCAGTACTTC. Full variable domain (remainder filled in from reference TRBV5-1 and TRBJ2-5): KAGVTQTPRYLIKTRGQQVTLSCSPISGHRSVSWYQQTPGQGLQFLFEYFSETQRNKGNFPGRFSGRQFSNSRSEMNVSTLELGDSALYLCASSLTNQETQYFGPGTRLLVL.

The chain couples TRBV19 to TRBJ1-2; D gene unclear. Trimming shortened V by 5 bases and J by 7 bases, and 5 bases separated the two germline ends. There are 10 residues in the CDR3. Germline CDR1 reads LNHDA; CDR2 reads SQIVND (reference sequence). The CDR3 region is CASSLAGYTF. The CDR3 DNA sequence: TGTGCCAGTAGTCTGGCTGGCTACACCTTC.

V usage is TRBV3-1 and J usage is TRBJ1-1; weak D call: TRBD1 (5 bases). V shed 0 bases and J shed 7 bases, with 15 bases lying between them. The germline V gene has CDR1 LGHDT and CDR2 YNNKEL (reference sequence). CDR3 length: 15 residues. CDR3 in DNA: TGTGCCAGCAGCCAAGATGGGGGGGTACAGATTGAAGCTTTCTTT. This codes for CASSQDGGVQIEAFF.

CDR3 sequence reads: CASSLTGTGFFYEQYF. CDR3 nucleotide sequence: TGTGCCAGCAGTTTAACGGGGACAGGATTCTTCTACGAGCAGTACTTC. The rearrangement uses TRBV28 and TRBJ2-7; 8 bases map to TRBD1. This CDR3 contains 16 residues. The V and J ends lost 2 bases and 3 bases, in that order; junction bases with no gene match: 9. The V gene's germline CDR1 is MDHEN and CDR2 SYDVKM.